This T cell receptor beta chain comes out of a study of blood T cell repertoires in COVID-19. For the study at large: There were acute and convalescent COVID-19 samples, and they came from the United States, Italy and Spain. PBMCs, B-cell-depleted T cells, or T cells were the source of the cDNA or gDNA that made up the material.

How the authors handled the data: Counts of nucleated cells, estimated from reference gene primer amplification, were obtained. Clones were read by immunoSEQ multiplex PCR, and TCRdb kept only the in-frame ones, dropping some. D and trimming come from the DNA, and the V and J calls and clone size come from that table. Of about 150,000 clones listed, approximately 91% were seen once; the top ten hold about 2.5%. The CDR3 is 16 amino acids. V was pared by 5 bases and J by 8 bases, with 21 bases between. In germline, CDR1 is MDHEN, CDR2 SYDVKM. This TCR was sampled from a woman aged 70 to 79 with acute or convalescent COVID-19. The source material was peripheral blood. This chain links TRBV28 with TRBJ1-4; D is unresolved. The CDR3 loop reads CASSDRRAGGNEKLFF. CDR3 coding DNA: TGTGCCAGCAGTGATCGTCGGGCGGGTGGAAACGAAAAACTGTTTTTT.